The source of this T cell receptor beta chain is a study of vaccination and CD4 T cells after COVID-19. Study-level findings and limits: A comparatively limited set of convalescent patients was examined, with no early post-infection timepoints.

The CDR3 is 15 residues long. CDR1 is DFQATT and CDR2 is SNEGSKA in the germline V gene (reference sequence). V lost 3 bases and J lost 0, with 12 bases in between. An Oncomine TCR Beta short-read assay was used to sequence the DNA from cultured CD4+ T cells. A single record per CDR3 protein comes from TCRdb applying MiXCR to the PCR reads. The sample lists roughly 12,000 distinct CDR3 sequences; 55% to 75% were seen once. Turning to this clonotype: Antigen specificity is unknown.

Treatment indicated: roughly 11-day PBMC culture with coronavirus spike peptide pools or control peptides (ViraFEST assay). The chain joins TRBV20-1 to TRBJ2-1, with D hard to call. This TCR was sampled from a human donor who had recovered from COVID-19. The starting material was CD4+ T cells from blood, cultured in vitro, obtained before SARS-CoV-2 vaccination. The DNA of the CDR3 is TGCAGTGCTAGGGGGTCGGCGAGCTCCTACAATGAGCAGTTCTTC. Residues: CSARGSASSYNEQFF.